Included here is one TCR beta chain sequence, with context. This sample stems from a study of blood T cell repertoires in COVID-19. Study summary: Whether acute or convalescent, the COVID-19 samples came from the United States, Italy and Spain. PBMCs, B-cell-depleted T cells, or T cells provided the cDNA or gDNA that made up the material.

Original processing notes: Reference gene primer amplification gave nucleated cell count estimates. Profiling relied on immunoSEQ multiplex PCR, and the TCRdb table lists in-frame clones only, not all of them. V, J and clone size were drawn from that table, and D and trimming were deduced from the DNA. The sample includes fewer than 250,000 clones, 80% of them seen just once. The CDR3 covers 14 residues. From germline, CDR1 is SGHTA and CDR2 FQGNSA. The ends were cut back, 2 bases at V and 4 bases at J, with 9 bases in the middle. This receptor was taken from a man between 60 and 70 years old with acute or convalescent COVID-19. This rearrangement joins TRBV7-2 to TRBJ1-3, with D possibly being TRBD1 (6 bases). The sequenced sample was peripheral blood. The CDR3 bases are TGTGCCAGCAGCTTAACTGGACAGGGAAACACCATATATTTT. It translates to CASSLTGQGNTIYF.